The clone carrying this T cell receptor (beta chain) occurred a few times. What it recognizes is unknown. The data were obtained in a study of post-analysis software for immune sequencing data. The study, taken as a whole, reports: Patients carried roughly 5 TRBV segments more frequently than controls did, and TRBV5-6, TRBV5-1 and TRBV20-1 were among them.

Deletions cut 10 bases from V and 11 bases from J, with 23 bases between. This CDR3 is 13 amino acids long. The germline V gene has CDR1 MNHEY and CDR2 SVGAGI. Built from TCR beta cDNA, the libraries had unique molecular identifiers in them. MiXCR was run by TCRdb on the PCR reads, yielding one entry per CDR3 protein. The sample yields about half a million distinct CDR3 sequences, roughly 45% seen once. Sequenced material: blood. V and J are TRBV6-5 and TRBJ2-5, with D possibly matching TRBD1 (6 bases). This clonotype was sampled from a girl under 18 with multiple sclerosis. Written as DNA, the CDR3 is TGTGCCATCCTAGACAGGTTCTCCAATGAGCAGTACTTC. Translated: CAILDRFSNEQYF.